Listed below are T cell receptor beta chains from one sample, sequenced in a study of shared clonotypes between healthy human individuals. Repertoires were generated with immunoSEQ multiplex PCR, while TCRdb's copy carries only in-frame clones and drops some. Of more than 600,000 clones in the sample, around 90% were seen once. Source material: naive CD8+ T cells sorted from blood. These receptors were taken from a man aged 25-40 years in good health. The CDR3 runs from the conserved cysteine through the conserved F or W. D genes are given only for firm matches. Clone sizes are given selectively: once, few, many, or a class where the clone is expanded.

d_call,j_call,clone_size,v_call,cdr3_nt,cdr3_aa
TRBD2,TRBJ2-3,NA,TRBV7-9,TGTGCCAGCAGCGCAGGGACTAGCGGGAGTCCAGATACGCAGTATTTT,CASSAGTSGSPDTQYF
TRBD1,TRBJ2-1,NA,TRBV9,TGTGCCAGCAGCACCAACCCGAGCGCAGGGGGACGGGAAAATGAGCAGTTCTTC,CASSTNPSAGGRENEQFF
TRBD1,TRBJ2-5,NA,TRBV25-1,TGTGCCAGCAGTCCTCGGACAGGGAAGTTCCAAGAGACCCAGTACTTC,CASSPRTGKFQETQYF
TRBD1,TRBJ2-3,once,TRBV29-1,TGCAGCGTAGGGGACAGAACAGATACGCAGTATTTT,CSVGDRTDTQYF
NA,TRBJ1-1,NA,TRBV7-2,TGTGCCAGCAGCAAAACCCGACAGCTGAACACTGAAGCTTTCTTT,CASSKTRQLNTEAFF
TRBD1,TRBJ1-2,NA,TRBV10-3,TGTGCCATCAATCGGGACAGGCTCGCTAACTATGGCTACACCTTC,CAINRDRLANYGYTF
NA,TRBJ1-1,NA,TRBV9,TGTGCCAGCAGCGTAGGAAGACTGATGAACACTGAAGCTTTCTTT,CASSVGRLMNTEAFF
TRBD1,TRBJ1-2,once,TRBV25-1,TGTGCCAGCAGGGTGGGGACAGGGCCTAACTATGGCTACACCTTC,CASRVGTGPNYGYTF
NA,TRBJ2-5,NA,TRBV7-7,TGTGCCAGCAGCTTTCGTATAGGTGAGACCCAGTACTTC,CASSFRIGETQYF
TRBD1,TRBJ1-5,NA,TRBV7-8,TGTGCCAGCAGCCAGGTCCGGGACAGGGGGCGTCCCCAGCATTTT,CASSQVRDRGRPQHF
NA,TRBJ2-1,NA,TRBV7-9,TGTGCCAGCAGCAACCGACAGCGGACAGCGAGCAATGAGCAGTTCTTC,CASSNRQRTASNEQFF
TRBD2,TRBJ2-7,once,TRBV7-6,TGTGCCAGCAGCCCGGGGGGAACGGGCTACGAGCAGTACTTC,CASSPGGTGYEQYF
NA,TRBJ2-1,NA,TRBV19,TGTGCCAGTAGTCCCCGTTGGCCTCCCTACAATGAGCAGTTCTTC,CASSPRWPPYNEQFF
TRBD1,TRBJ2-7,NA,TRBV7-6,TGTGCCAGCAGCATGACAGGGGAGTGGAGCGAGCAGTACTTC,CASSMTGEWSEQYF
NA,TRBJ2-1,NA,TRBV2,TGTGCCAGCAGTGAAGCCACGGAGGGGGTTGGTGTGAATGAGCAGTTCTTC,CASSEATEGVGVNEQFF
NA,TRBJ2-3,few,TRBV7-6,TGTGCCAGCAGCTTAGCGGGAGTGGATACGCAGTATTTT,CASSLAGVDTQYF
NA,TRBJ2-1,once,TRBV7-2,TGTGCCAGCAGGACACTGGATAGCTCCTACAATGAGCAGTTCTTC,CASRTLDSSYNEQFF
NA,TRBJ2-3,NA,TRBV14,TGTGCCAGCAGCCAAGAACGGACAGCTAGCACAGATACGCAGTATTTT,CASSQERTASTDTQYF
NA,TRBJ2-5,NA,TRBV5-6,TGTGCCAGCAGCTTGGCCAATCTGGGAGAGACCCAGTACTTC,CASSLANLGETQYF
NA,TRBJ1-4,NA,TRBV5-1,TGCGCCAGCAGCTTTGGGGGGGCAATGGGTCTTATGTTTTCGGAAAAACTGTTTTTT,CASSFGGAMGLMFSEKLFF
NA,TRBJ2-7,NA,TRBV5-1,TGCGCCAGCAGCTGGGTGGGCTACGAGCAGTACTTC,CASSWVGYEQYF
TRBD2,TRBJ2-1,NA,TRBV2,TGTGCCAGCAGCCCTTTAGGTGGGGGGGATTACAATGAGCAGTTCTTC,CASSPLGGGDYNEQFF
TRBD1,TRBJ2-7,NA,TRBV30,TGTGCCTGGGGTGCCCCGGGACAGGGTTCCTACGAGCAGTACTTC,CAWGAPGQGSYEQYF
TRBD1,TRBJ2-6,NA,TRBV7-8,TGTGCCAGCAGCTTACGGGACAGGGGGCTAGGGTCTGGGGCCAACGTCCTGACTTTC,CASSLRDRGLGSGANVLTF
TRBD1,TRBJ2-1,NA,TRBV5-1,TGCGCCAGCAGAGGGACAGTAAGAGACAATGAGCAGTTCTTC,CASRGTVRDNEQFF
NA,TRBJ2-1,NA,TRBV7-2,TGTGCCAGCAGCGATAAATACAGCTCCTACAATGAGCAGTTCTTC,CASSDKYSSYNEQFF
TRBD1,TRBJ2-2,few,TRBV11-2,TGTGCCAGCAGGCCGGGACAGGGGGACACCGGGGAGCTGTTTTTT,CASRPGQGDTGELFF
TRBD2,TRBJ2-7,NA,TRBV5-4,TGTGCCAGCAGCGTCGGGACTAGTGACACCTACGAGCAGTACTTC,CASSVGTSDTYEQYF
NA,TRBJ1-4,NA,TRBV6-5,TGTGCCAGCAGTTACGCCGGACAGCGTAATGAAAAACTGTTTTTT,CASSYAGQRNEKLFF